This T cell receptor (beta chain) was sequenced during a study of vaccination effects on CD4 cells after COVID-19. On the study more broadly: Each person got two doses of an mRNA SARS-CoV-2 vaccine, BNT162b2 or mRNA-1273.

As to this clone: What it binds is unknown.

The ViraFEST assay expanded antigen-specific CD4+ T cells with viral peptide pools before sequencing. Following 10 days of culture, CD4+ T cells were isolated. For each well, two million PBMC were cultured with 8.5 to 10 IU/ml IL-2 and about 9.9 ug/ml peptides. A half-medium replacement with IL-2 medium was carried out on days 3 and 7. CDR3 length equals 14 residues. The assay was immunoSEQ multiplex PCR, and TCRdb's table has in-frame clones only and misses some. There are under 85,000 clones in the sample; 70% to 75% occur only once, and roughly 1.9% lies in the top ten. This TCR was recovered from a human donor who received a COVID-19 vaccine. This specimen was CD4+ T cells from PBMCs cultured with HCoV-229E spike peptides, taken before COVID-19 vaccination. The V and J genes are TRBV12-2 and TRBJ1-2; the D segment call TRBD1 is taken from the table without a DNA check. TRBV12-2 is a documented pseudogene. This CDR3 reads CASRFFARGDGYTF. DNA for the CDR3: TGTGCAAGTCGCTTCTTTGCCAGGGGAGACGGCTACACCTTC.